The sequence of this TCR beta chain was determined in a study of response to subunit inactivated influenza vaccine. Study results and caveats: There was a suggestion from the authors that each seasonal influenza vaccination recruits few new T cells.

In TCRdb, the RT-PCR reads were re-called with MiXCR into one record per CDR3 protein. The sample includes hundreds of thousands of distinct CDR3 sequences, around 14% of them seen just once. Per germline, CDR1 SGHTA and CDR2 FQGNSA. Trimming took 2 bases from V and 0 from J, leaving 11 bases between them. The CDR3 is made up of 16 amino acids. With respect to this clonotype: Its cognate antigen is unknown.

The TCR was taken from a man aged 50-60 years who received an inactivated influenza vaccine. The source material was PBMCs from blood, sampled 11 to 12 days after vaccination. The gene calls are TRBV7-2 and TRBJ1-3; D might be TRBD1 (6 bases). CDR3 loop: CASSLIGQSSGNTIYF. The CDR3 nucleotides are TGTGCCAGCAGCTTAATCGGACAGAGCTCTGGAAACACCATATATTTT.